These 21 T cell receptor beta chains originate from one sample sequenced in a study of T cells in localized non-small cell lung cancer. Profiled with immunoSEQ multiplex PCR; TCRdb holds only in-frame clones, not every one. The sample consists of about 59,000 clones, approximately 87% of them appearing once. Source: peripheral blood, taken before any cancer treatment. The receptors here all came from a woman aged 35-75 years with stage I lung adenocarcinoma.

The chain recombines TRBV19 with TRBJ1-1; D not resolved. This CDR3 has 17 amino acids. The V gene's germline CDR1 is LNHDA and CDR2 SQIVND (reference sequence). V shed 4 bases and J shed 5 bases, with 23 bases lying between them. The CDR3 coding sequence is TGTGCCAGTAGTACCGACCGCGTGGGTGCCCGGCGGACTGAAGCTTTCTTT. Residues: CASSTDRVGARRTEAFF. The variable domain in full, with the rest retrieved from reference TRBV19 and TRBJ1-1, is DGGITQSPKYLFRKEGQNVTLSCEQNLNHDAMYWYRQDPGQGLRLIYYSQIVNDFQKGDIAEGYSVSREKKESFPLTVTSAQKNPTAFYLCASSTDRVGARRTEAFFGQGTRLTVV.

This chain connects TRBV5-1 to TRBJ1-1; D not resolved. CDR3 length equals 15 residues. Between the trimmed V and J ends, which lost 0 bases and 0 bases, there was a span of 9 bases. The V gene's germline CDR1 is SGHRS and CDR2 YFSETQ. The CDR3 DNA follows: TGCGCCAGCAGCTTGGCTCCGGGGATGAACACTGAAGCTTTCTTT. Translation: CASSLAPGMNTEAFF.

The CDR3 DNA reads as TGTGCCTGGAGTGTACAGACAGGGGGGGCCAAAAACATTCAGTACTTC. Translation: CAWSVQTGGAKNIQYF. V is TRBV30 and J is TRBJ2-4, with 9 bases aligning to TRBD1. Germline lookup yields CDR1 GTSNPN and CDR2 SVGIG (reference sequence). This CDR3 is 16 amino acids long. V gave up 0 bases and J gave up 1 base; unmatched junction bases: 4.

The rearrangement links TRBV5-1 to TRBJ2-1; TRBD2 matches at 10 bases. Germline values: CDR1 SGHRS, CDR2 YFSETQ. The J segment lost 4 bases and the V segment lost 4 bases, leaving 5 bases of the junction unmatched. The CDR3 spans 15 residues. CDR3 protein: CASSLAGERYNEQFF. The CDR3 bases are TGCGCCAGCAGCCTAGCGGGGGAGCGATACAATGAGCAGTTCTTC.

The J gene is TRBJ1-4, the V gene TRBV12-5, with 9 bases aligning to TRBD1. The CDR3 length is 16 residues. Germline V gene lookup returns CDR1 LGHNT and CDR2 FRNRAP. Unmatched junction bases numbered 5, after V lost 6 bases and J lost 0 bases. Written as DNA, the CDR3 is TGTGCTAGTGGCCAGAGACAGGGGGCAACTAATGAAAAACTGTTTTTT. Translated: CASGQRQGATNEKLFF.

This clone has just a few counts. The J gene is TRBJ2-5, the V gene TRBV7-3; 7 positions agree with TRBD1. Germline-derived CDR1 and CDR2 are SGHTA and FQGTGA. The CDR3 sequence is 15 residues long. V shed 0 bases, J shed 1 base, and the junction held 2 bases outside the gene matches. The CDR3 loop reads CASSLTQGPQETQYF. CDR3 sequence (DNA): TGTGCCAGCAGCTTAACACAGGGGCCCCAAGAGACCCAGTACTTC.

This rearrangement joins TRBV28 to TRBJ1-1; D unresolved. CDR3 length equals 15 residues. The V end was cut by 4 bases, the J end by 4 bases, with 16 bases between. The V gene's germline CDR1 is MDHEN and CDR2 SYDVKM. CDR3 nucleotides: TGTGCCAGCAGTTCCTCTGCGTCGGGCGGCACTGAAGCTTTCTTT. Its translation: CASSSSASGGTEAFF.

The chain combines TRBV28 with TRBJ2-3; no clear D gene. In germline, CDR1 is MDHEN, CDR2 SYDVKM. This CDR3 comprises 12 residues. With 3 bases removed from V and 5 bases from J, the gap between germline ends came to 6 bases. In nucleotides, the CDR3 is TGTGCCAGCAGTTTTTCCAGAGATACGCAGTATTTT. Protein product: CASSFSRDTQYF.

This sequence joins TRBV7-9 and TRBJ1-5; D unresolved. Trimming took 1 base from V and 7 from J, leaving 8 bases between them. The CDR3 is 13 amino acids. Germline CDR1 reads SEHNR; CDR2 reads FQNEAQ (reference sequence). The DNA for the CDR3 is TGTGCCAGCAGCTTAGAGGGAGGGCAGCCCCAGCATTTT. Its protein is CASSLEGGQPQHF.

The rearrangement links TRBV19 to TRBJ2-2, with D maybe TRBD2 (5 bases). From germline, CDR1 is LNHDA and CDR2 SQIVND (reference sequence). The V gene lost 4 bases and the J gene lost 6 bases, with 24 bases spanning the gap. This CDR3 is 18 amino acids long. CDR3 coding DNA: TGTGCCAGTAGTAAAAGGATAGTGACTACTTTAGCTCCCGGGGAGCTGTTTTTT. Amino acids: CASSKRIVTTLAPGELFF.

V gene TRBV6-6 combines with J gene TRBJ1-1; D gene ambiguous. Germline V gene lookup returns CDR1 MNHNY and CDR2 SVGAGI (reference sequence). Between the trimmed V and J ends, which lost 4 bases and 4 bases, there was a span of 10 bases. The CDR3 totals 13 residues. CDR3 sequence reads: CASSSSGPTEAFF. CDR3 nucleotide sequence: TGTGCCAGCAGTTCTTCCGGGCCCACTGAAGCTTTCTTT.

The CDR3 region is CASSLQTNYGYTF. The CDR3 DNA follows: TGTGCCAGCAGCTTACAGACAAACTATGGCTACACCTTC. The chain employs TRBV7-3 and TRBJ1-2, with D unclear. Germline V lookup: CDR1 SGHTA, CDR2 FQGTGA. V was shortened by 2 bases and J by 2 bases, with 6 bases between the two germline ends. The CDR3 contains 13 residues. Filled out from reference TRBV7-3 and TRBJ1-2, the complete variable domain reads GAGVSQTPSNKVTEKGKYVELRCDPISGHTALYWYRQSLGQGPEFLIYFQGTGAADDSGLPNDRFFAVRPEGSVSTLKIQRTERGDSAVYLCASSLQTNYGYTFGSGTRLTVV.

This sequence joins TRBV11-3 and TRBJ1-1; weak D call: TRBD1 (5 bases). The CDR3 totals 14 residues. Trimming took 1 base from V and 4 from J, leaving 10 bases between them. The V gene's germline CDR1 is SGHNT and CDR2 YENEEA. The CDR3 reads CASSLAGVGTEAFF. CDR3 DNA: TGTGCCAGCAGCTTAGCGGGGGTTGGCACTGAAGCTTTCTTT.

This clone was seen a few times. The V and J genes are TRBV2 and TRBJ1-1, with D perhaps TRBD1 (6 bases). From germline, CDR1 is SNHLY and CDR2 FYNNEI. The CDR3 has 14 amino acids. The V and J ends lost 4 bases and 2 bases respectively, with 11 bases between them. CDR3 sequence reads: CASSGTGRNTEAFF. The CDR3, as DNA: TGTGCCAGCAGTGGAACAGGGCGAAACACTGAAGCTTTCTTT. The full variable domain, rest sourced from reference TRBV2 and TRBJ1-1, is EPEVTQTPSHQVTQMGQEVILRCVPISNHLYFYWYRQILGQKVEFLVSFYNNEISEKSEIFDDQFSVERPDGSNFTLKIRSTKLEDSAMYFCASSGTGRNTEAFFGQGTRLTVV.

This clone has a handful of counts. The chain carries TRBV18 and TRBJ1-2, with D tentatively TRBD1 (6 bases). The CDR3 is made up of 12 amino acids. The V end lost 6 bases, the J end lost 12 bases, and 17 bases lay between the germline ends. Germline CDR1 reads KGHSH; CDR2 reads LQKENI. The CDR3 loop reads CASSQDSRSNTF. In nucleotides, the CDR3 is TGTGCCAGCTCCCAGGACAGTCGGAGTAACACCTTC.

The chain links TRBV10-3 to TRBJ2-7; 8 nucleotides align to TRBD1. V lost 4 bases to trimming and J lost 5 bases; unmatched junction nucleotides: 16. The germline V gene encodes CDR1 ENHRY and CDR2 SYGVKD. The CDR3 runs 17 residues. CDR3 sequence (DNA): TGTGCCATCAGTGCGAGGATGGGACAGGCACGGACAGACGAGCAGTACTTC. Protein: CAISARMGQARTDEQYF.

The rearrangement uses TRBV9 and TRBJ2-3; D unresolved. Trimming cost V 3 bases and J 0 bases, with 14 bases left between them. The CDR3 covers 16 residues. The germline V gene encodes CDR1 SGDLS and CDR2 YYNGEE. CDR3 loop: CASSGLPQSSTDTQYF. The CDR3 bases are TGTGCCAGCAGCGGCCTACCCCAATCTAGCACAGATACGCAGTATTTT.

The V call is TRBV28, the J call TRBJ2-4, with 11 bases fitting TRBD2. In germline, CDR1 is MDHEN, CDR2 SYDVKM. The trim removed 4 bases at V and 0 bases at J, leaving 2 bases unmatched. The CDR3 extends over 16 amino acids. The CDR3 here is CASSSGLAEAKNIQYF. As DNA, the CDR3 is TGTGCCAGCAGTTCGGGACTAGCGGAAGCCAAAAACATTCAGTACTTC.

The V call is TRBV18, the J call TRBJ2-7, with D perhaps matching TRBD1 (7 bases). Germline assignment: CDR1 KGHSH and CDR2 LQKENI. This CDR3 contains 16 residues. Trimming took 3 bases from V and 3 from J, leaving 18 bases between them. Here the CDR3 DNA reads TGTGCCAGCTCACCGGCTGGGACAGCGGGCAACTACGAGCAGTACTTC. The encoded protein is CASSPAGTAGNYEQYF.

The V gene is TRBV2, the J gene TRBJ2-2; unclear D gene. With 5 bases removed from V and 5 bases from J, the gap between germline ends came to 18 bases. CDR3 length: 16 amino acids. Germline values: CDR1 SNHLY, CDR2 FYNNEI. CDR3 region: CASSSGGSYATGELFF. CDR3 DNA sequence: TGTGCCAGCAGTTCCGGCGGCAGCTATGCTACCGGGGAGCTGTTTTTT. Drawing the rest from reference TRBV2 and TRBJ2-2, the complete variable domain is EPEVTQTPSHQVTQMGQEVILRCVPISNHLYFYWYRQILGQKVEFLVSFYNNEISEKSEIFDDQFSVERPDGSNFTLKIRSTKLEDSAMYFCASSSGGSYATGELFFGEGSRLTVL.

The J gene is TRBJ2-3, the V gene TRBV4-3; 8 bases line up with TRBD2. J gave up 2 bases and V 2 bases, and 9 bases lay outside the gene matches. This CDR3 spans 17 amino acids. Germline V lookup: CDR1 LGHNA, CDR2 YSLEER. In DNA, the CDR3 is TGCGCCAGCAGCCAAACCTCACTAGCGGCGCTCACAGATACGCAGTATTTT. Encoded protein: CASSQTSLAALTDTQYF.